This entry lists 19 T cell receptor beta chains sequenced from one sample in a study of cytomegalovirus exposure and HLA in healthy donors. Primers: 60 Vbeta forward and 13 Jbeta reverse. Using immunoSEQ multiplex PCR, the repertoire was profiled, and TCRdb retains in-frame clones only, with some absent. The sample yields 120,000 to 150,000 clones, around 79% seen once. Sequencing used PBMCs. Every receptor here comes from a male donor in good health and CMV-seronegative.

The chain employs TRBV7-6 and TRBJ2-5; TRBD1 is a possible D gene (5 bases). The DNA end favors TRBJ2-7, so the J call may be wrong. Germline assignment: CDR1 SGHVS and CDR2 FNYEAQ. This CDR3 contains 14 residues. The CDR3 region is CASSPVAGRYEQYF. As DNA, the CDR3 is TGTGCCAGCAGCCCCGTCGCAGGGCGCTACGAGCAGTACTTC.

The chain uses TRBV30 and TRBJ1-2; 10 positions match TRBD1. This CDR3 region has 16 residues. In germline, CDR1 is GTSNPN, CDR2 SVGIG (reference sequence). V shed 2 bases and J 4 bases; nucleotides not matched to a gene: 10. CDR3: CAWSLRTGGPFYGYTF. DNA for the CDR3: TGTGCCTGGAGTCTCAGGACAGGGGGACCTTTCTATGGCTACACCTTC.

Points on this clone: One end of the junction does not line up with germline, which may come from a read error. The V gene is TRBV27, the J gene TRBJ1-5, with unresolved D. Per germline, CDR1 MNHEY and CDR2 SMNVEV (reference sequence). The CDR3 is 18 residues long. CDR3 region: CASSDSNVDQRSNPPQHF. The CDR3 nucleotides are TGTGCCAGCAGCGATTCGAATGTCGACCAGAGGAGCAATCCGCCCCAGCATTTT.

The chain is built from TRBV7-9 and TRBJ1-2; D remains unclear. There are 13 residues in the CDR3. Germline lookup yields CDR1 SEHNR and CDR2 FQNEAQ (reference sequence). CDR3 nucleotides: TGTGCTTCGGGGAGGGAAGCTAACTATGGCTACACCTTC. Amino acid sequence: CASGREANYGYTF.

The chain carries TRBV2 and TRBJ1-1; D may be TRBD1 (5 bases). Looked up from germline, CDR1 is SNHLY and CDR2 is FYNNEI. The V end was cut by 6 bases, the J end by 4 bases, with 15 bases between. There are 14 residues in the CDR3. The CDR3 loop reads CASSRDSAGTEAFF. In DNA form, the CDR3 reads TGTGCCAGCAGCCGGGACTCGGCGGGCACTGAAGCTTTCTTT.

The chain is built from TRBV12-5 and TRBJ2-1; possible D gene TRBD2, 5 bases. Germline CDR1 LGHNT, CDR2 FRNRAP. The CDR3 consists of 13 residues. Trimming left V 0 bases short and J 10 bases short, with 10 bases between. CDR3 sequence reads: CASGLVRDAEQFF. As DNA, the CDR3 is TGTGCTAGTGGTTTGGTACGGGATGCGGAGCAGTTCTTC.

The chain joins TRBV10-3 to TRBJ1-5; no clear D. CDR3 length equals 13 residues. Between the trimmed V and J ends, which lost 2 bases and 9 bases, there was a span of 11 bases. Germline CDR1 ENHRY, CDR2 SYGVKD. The CDR3 reads CAISEREIGPQHF. CDR3 sequence (DNA): TGTGCCATCAGTGAGAGGGAGATTGGGCCCCAGCATTTT.

J is TRBJ2-1 and V is TRBV10-1; D is possibly TRBD2 (6 bases). The V end lost 9 bases, the J end lost 0 bases, and 12 bases lay between the germline ends. The germline V gene has CDR1 WNHNN and CDR2 SYGVQD (reference sequence). The CDR3 contains 14 residues. The CDR3 protein is CASGGSGSYNEQFF. The CDR3 DNA reads as TGCGCCAGTGGGGGTAGCGGCTCCTACAATGAGCAGTTCTTC.

The CDR3: CAIRAREGGTDTQYF. CDR3 coding DNA: TGTGCCATCAGGGCTCGGGAGGGGGGCACAGATACGCAGTATTTT. The chain links TRBV10-3 to TRBJ2-3, with TRBD2 matching 8 bases. CDR3 length equals 15 residues. V dropped 6 bases and J dropped 1; count of bases not matched to a gene: 6. Germline V lookup: CDR1 ENHRY, CDR2 SYGVKD.

CDR3 sequence reads: CASSHSTGVAFF. DNA of the CDR3: TGTGCCAGCAGCCATTCTACAGGGGTGGCTTTCTTT. This sequence joins TRBV9 and TRBJ1-1; 7 bases line up with TRBD1. J lost 11 bases, V lost 4 bases, and 8 bases had no gene match. Per the germline V gene, CDR1 is SGDLS and CDR2 is YYNGEE. The CDR3 spans 12 residues.

This chain links TRBV6-1 with TRBJ1-3; D unresolved. Trimming stripped 7 bases from V and 2 bases from J, with 12 bases between. The CDR3 runs 14 residues. Germline lookup yields CDR1 MNHNS and CDR2 SASEGT. The CDR3 region has the DNA TGTGCCAGCATGAGAGGGAATACTGGAAACACCATATATTTT. Translating it yields CASMRGNTGNTIYF.

This chain connects TRBV7-9 to TRBJ1-2; TRBD1 matches 8 bases. In germline, CDR1 is SEHNR, CDR2 FQNEAQ (reference sequence). The CDR3 runs to 19 residues. The V and J ends lost 1 base and 3 bases, in that order; junction bases with no gene match: 16. The CDR3 sequence is CASSLVGSDQGARDYGYTF. In DNA form, the CDR3 reads TGTGCCAGCAGCTTAGTAGGGTCAGACCAGGGGGCGCGGGACTATGGCTACACCTTC.

J is TRBJ1-2 and V is TRBV28; 8 positions match TRBD1. CDR3 length: 16 amino acids. After removal of 4 bases from V and 4 bases from J, the junction contained 11 bases not matched to a gene. Germline values: CDR1 MDHEN, CDR2 SYDVKM. CDR3 protein: CASSSDRGKLFYGYTF. The CDR3 nucleotides read TGTGCCAGCAGTTCTGACAGGGGTAAACTGTTCTATGGCTACACCTTC.

CDR3 nucleotide sequence: TGTGCCAGCAGTGGGCCAGGGAACACCGGGGAGCTGTTTTTT. Its protein is CASSGPGNTGELFF. This chain uses TRBV25-1 with TRBJ2-2; D gene uncertain. The length of the CDR3 is 14 residues. CDR1 MGHDK and CDR2 SYGVNS come from the germline V gene. The V gene lost 4 bases and the J gene lost 1 base, with 7 bases spanning the gap.

This clone was counted a single time. V gene TRBV6-1 combines with J gene TRBJ1-4, with TRBD1 identical over 8 bases. The CDR3 has 18 residues. V was pared by 2 bases and J by 6 bases, with 14 bases of the junction left unmatched. The germline V gene encodes CDR1 MNHNS and CDR2 SASEGT. The DNA of the CDR3 is TGTGCCAGCAGTGAAATCCCTCGGCACAGGGGGAAGGATGAAAAACTGTTTTTT. Residues: CASSEIPRHRGKDEKLFF.

About this clone: One junction end disagrees with the germline gene, perhaps due to a read error. The same CDR3 arises from other DNA sequences in this sample as well. This chain uses TRBV7-8 with TRBJ2-2; D perhaps matches TRBD2 (5 bases). The CDR3 is 15 residues long. Germline V gene lookup returns CDR1 SGHVS and CDR2 FQNEAQ. Here the CDR3 DNA reads TGTGCTAGCAGCCCCCTGTCTAGAGGGACCGGGGAGCTGTTTTTT. Protein: CASSPLSRGTGELFF.

This sequence joins TRBV2 and TRBJ1-5, with D perhaps matching TRBD1 (5 bases). Trimming left V 10 bases short and J 4 bases short, with 14 bases between. Germline V gives CDR1 SNHLY, CDR2 FYNNEI. The CDR3 is 13 amino acids. The DNA of the CDR3 is TGTGCCACGCGGGACTTTTTAAATCAGCCCCAGCATTTT. Translation gives CATRDFLNQPQHF. Using reference TRBV2 and TRBJ1-5 for the parts outside the CDR3, the full variable domain is EPEVTQTPSHQVTQMGQEVILRCVPISNHLYFYWYRQILGQKVEFLVSFYNNEISEKSEIFDDQFSVERPDGSNFTLKIRSTKLEDSAMYFCATRDFLNQPQHFGDGTRLSIL.

The chain is built from TRBV13 and TRBJ1-1; 8 bases map to TRBD1. J gave up 10 bases and V 2 bases, and 9 bases lay outside the gene matches. From germline, CDR1 is PRHDT and CDR2 FYEKMQ (reference sequence). The CDR3 sequence is 14 residues long. CDR3 residues: CASSLYRGRGGAFF. CDR3 coding DNA: TGTGCCAGCAGCTTATACAGGGGGAGAGGGGGAGCTTTCTTT.

The chain links TRBV9 to TRBJ2-5, with TRBD2 matching over 11 bases. Germline CDR1 SGDLS, CDR2 YYNGEE. The CDR3 has 16 residues. V trimming: 0 bases; J trimming: 4 bases; junction bases outside the gene matches: 5. The CDR3 reads CASSVGLAGGGETQYF. As DNA, the CDR3 is TGTGCCAGCAGCGTAGGGCTAGCGGGGGGTGGAGAGACCCAGTACTTC.